The 25 T cell receptor beta chains listed next were all sequenced from one sample in a study of T cells expressing NK-cell markers. For each CDR3 protein, TCRdb gives one entry from its re-call of the 5' RACE reads, without DNA. The sample table includes about 180,000 distinct CDR3 sequences. The specimen was blood T cells: a sorted CD56 or NKG2C T cell subset, CD4+ or CD8+ T cells, or bulk PBMC T cells (not recorded which). The receptor source for this set is a woman aged 18 to 75 in good health.

The genes are TRBV19 and TRBJ1-1; TCRdb outputs TRBD1, but without DNA this stays unchecked. Germline values: CDR1 LNHDA, CDR2 SQIVND (reference sequence). This CDR3 region has 19 residues. The CDR3 here is CASTPLRPGPQGRNTEAFF.

The chain uses TRBV20-1 and TRBJ2-6; there is no DNA to check the TCRdb D call of TRBD1. The CDR3 contains 17 residues. The germline gives CDR1 DFQATT, CDR2 SNEGSKA (reference sequence). CDR3 region: CSAIQGGLVTGANVLTF.

V and J are TRBV10-3 and TRBJ1-6; TCRdb's assignment of TRBD1 cannot be checked, as there is no DNA. Per germline, CDR1 ENHRY and CDR2 SYGVKD. The CDR3 contains 15 residues. CDR3 protein: CAISERNRGDSPLHF.

The V call is TRBV20-1, the J call TRBJ2-4. This CDR3 contains 13 residues. Germline V gene sequence: CDR1 DFQATT, CDR2 SNEGSKA (reference sequence). CDR3 loop: CSPTVLAKNIQYF.

This rearrangement joins TRBV20-1 to TRBJ1-1; the D call of TRBD1 rests on TCRdb alone, since no DNA is present to check it. The CDR3 sequence is 11 residues long. CDR1 and CDR2 (germline): DFQATT, SNEGSKA (reference sequence). CDR3 loop: CSAPGVTEAFF.

The genes are TRBV3-1 and TRBJ1-1; TCRdb lists TRBD1, though no DNA is available to test this call. Germline CDR1 LGHDT, CDR2 YNNKEL (reference sequence). This CDR3 spans 18 amino acids. The CDR3 sequence: CASSQDWGTGGAFTEAFF.

The V and J genes are TRBV4-1 and TRBJ1-4. Germline lookup yields CDR1 MGHRA and CDR2 YSYEKL. There are 17 residues in the CDR3. CDR3 sequence: CASSQGPKGREDEKLFF.

The chain recombines TRBV28 with TRBJ2-6; the D call of TRBD1 rests on TCRdb alone, since no DNA is present to check it. Germline loops: CDR1 MDHEN, CDR2 SYDVKM. CDR3 length: 17 residues. This CDR3 is CATWDRGYYSGANVLTF.

The V call is TRBV2, the J call TRBJ2-2. Per germline, CDR1 SNHLY and CDR2 FYNNEI. The CDR3 consists of 14 residues. The CDR3 protein is CASSRSPNTGELFF.

This rearrangement joins TRBV5-1 to TRBJ1-1; there is no DNA to check the TCRdb D call of TRBD1. The length of the CDR3 is 16 residues. Germline V gene data show CDR1 as SGHRS and CDR2 as YFSETQ. CDR3: CASRSGQGAMNTEAFF. Full variable domain (remainder filled in from reference TRBV5-1 and TRBJ1-1): KAGVTQTPRYLIKTRGQQVTLSCSPISGHRSVSWYQQTPGQGLQFLFEYFSETQRNKGNFPGRFSGRQFSNSRSEMNVSTLELGDSALYLCASRSGQGAMNTEAFFGQGTRLTVV.

The chain uses TRBV5-1 and TRBJ2-3; TCRdb proposes TRBD2, but this gene call is untestable without DNA. Germline loops: CDR1 SGHRS, CDR2 YFSETQ. The CDR3 loop spans 14 amino acids. The chain's CDR3 is CASKLAGKTDTQYF. The whole variable domain, remainder taken from reference TRBV5-1 and TRBJ2-3, is KAGVTQTPRYLIKTRGQQVTLSCSPISGHRSVSWYQQTPGQGLQFLFEYFSETQRNKGNFPGRFSGRQFSNSRSEMNVSTLELGDSALYLCASKLAGKTDTQYFGPGTRLTVL.

The CDR3 region is CASSLDGLGTEAFF. The gene calls are TRBV12-3 or TRBV12-4 and TRBJ1-1. This CDR3 comprises 14 residues.

The chain recombines TRBV20-1 with TRBJ2-6. Germline CDR1 reads DFQATT; CDR2 reads SNEGSKA (reference sequence). The CDR3 is 15 residues long. CDR3 region: CSATRASTGANVLTF.

J is TRBJ2-1 and V is TRBV9; there is no DNA to check the TCRdb D call of TRBD1. The CDR3 contains 15 residues. CDR1 is SGDLS and CDR2 is YYNGEE in the germline V gene. This CDR3 is CASSVAGSGINEQFF.

The genes are TRBV24-1 and TRBJ2-2; absent DNA, TCRdb's TRBD1 call cannot be checked. Germline loops: CDR1 KGHDR, CDR2 SFDVKD. The CDR3 totals 14 residues. CDR3 protein: CATSDAQNTGELFF.

This chain joins TRBV29-1 and TRBJ1-1; TCRdb returns TRBD1, unconfirmable since there is no DNA. Germline V gene lookup returns CDR1 SQVTM and CDR2 ANQGSEA. This CDR3 is built from 13 residues. The CDR3: CSVEPQGNTEAFF.

The V and J genes are TRBV12-3 or TRBV12-4 and TRBJ1-2; no DNA is available, so the TRBD1 call from TCRdb remains unchecked. CDR3 length: 13 amino acids. The CDR3 sequence is CASSSNGQGAATF.

The V and J genes are TRBV12-3 or TRBV12-4 and TRBJ2-5; the D call of TRBD1 rests on TCRdb alone, since no DNA is present to check it. This CDR3 has 14 amino acids. CDR3 residues: CASSLRDSKETQYF.

The CDR3 sequence is CASSLWPSLEFF. The chain carries TRBV7-9 and TRBJ2-1. The CDR3 contains 12 residues. Per the germline V gene, CDR1 is SEHNR and CDR2 is FQNEAQ (reference sequence).

The chain joins TRBV5-1 to TRBJ2-2; there is no DNA to check the TCRdb D call of TRBD1. This CDR3 has 15 amino acids. Germline assignment: CDR1 SGHRS and CDR2 YFSETQ. CDR3 residues: CASSLQGAFTGELFF. The full variable domain, completed using reference TRBV5-1 and TRBJ2-2, is KAGVTQTPRYLIKTRGQQVTLSCSPISGHRSVSWYQQTPGQGLQFLFEYFSETQRNKGNFPGRFSGRQFSNSRSEMNVSTLELGDSALYLCASSLQGAFTGELFFGEGSRLTVL.

V and J are TRBV6-1 and TRBJ2-3; there is no DNA to check the TCRdb D call of TRBD2. Germline CDR1 is MNHNS and CDR2 is SASEGT. The CDR3 contains 17 residues. CDR3 in amino acids: CASRKREGTGLTDTQYF.

The chain links TRBV12-3 or TRBV12-4 to TRBJ2-7; TCRdb outputs TRBD1, but without DNA this stays unchecked. CDR3 size: 17 residues. This CDR3 is CASSSTLRTGPHREQYF.

The gene calls are TRBV6-5 and TRBJ2-3; the TCRdb D gene call, TRBD1, has no DNA to confirm it. CDR1 is MNHEY, CDR2 SVGAGI, per germline. The CDR3 is 11 residues long. The CDR3 is CASTSGQGLYF.

The chain couples TRBV5-1 to TRBJ1-1; TCRdb returns TRBD1, unconfirmable since there is no DNA. The germline V gene has CDR1 SGHRS and CDR2 YFSETQ. The CDR3 spans 16 residues. The CDR3 reads CASSGTGGTRNTEAFF.

V and J are TRBV6-2 or TRBV6-3 and TRBJ2-1. Germline V gene lookup returns CDR1 MNHEY and CDR2 SVGEGT. This CDR3 is 12 amino acids long. The CDR3: CATGRMVYEQFF.